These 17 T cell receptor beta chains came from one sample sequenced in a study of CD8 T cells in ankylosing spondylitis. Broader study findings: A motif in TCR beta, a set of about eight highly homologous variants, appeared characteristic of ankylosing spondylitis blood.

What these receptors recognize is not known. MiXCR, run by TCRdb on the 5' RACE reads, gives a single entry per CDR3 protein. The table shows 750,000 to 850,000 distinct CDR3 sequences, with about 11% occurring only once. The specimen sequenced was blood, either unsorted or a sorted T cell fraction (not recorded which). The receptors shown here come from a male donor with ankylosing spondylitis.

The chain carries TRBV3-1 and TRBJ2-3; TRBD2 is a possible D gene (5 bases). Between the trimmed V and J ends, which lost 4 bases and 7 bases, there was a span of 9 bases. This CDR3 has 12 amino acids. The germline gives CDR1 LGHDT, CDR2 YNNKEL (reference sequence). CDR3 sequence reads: CASSPYGNTQYF. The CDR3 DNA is TGTGCCAGCAGCCCGTACGGGAATACGCAGTATTTT.

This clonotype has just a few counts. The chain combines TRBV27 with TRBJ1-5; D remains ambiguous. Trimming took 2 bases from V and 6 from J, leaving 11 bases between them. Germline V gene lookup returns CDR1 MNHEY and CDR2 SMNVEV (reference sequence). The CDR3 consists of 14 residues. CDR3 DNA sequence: TGTGCCAGCAGTTTAGTACAGTCTGGTCAGCCCCAGCATTTT. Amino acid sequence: CASSLVQSGQPQHF.

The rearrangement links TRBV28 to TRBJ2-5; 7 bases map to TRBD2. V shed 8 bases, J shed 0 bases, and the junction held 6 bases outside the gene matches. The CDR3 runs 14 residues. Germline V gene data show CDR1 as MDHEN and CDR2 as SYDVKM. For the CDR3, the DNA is TGTGCCAGCGGGGAGGGAGGTAACCAAGAGACCCAGTACTTC. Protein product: CASGEGGNQETQYF.

CDR3 region: CASSFLPWGYTF. CDR3 DNA: TGTGCCAGCAGCTTCCTGCCGTGGGGCTACACCTTC. The chain carries TRBV7-2 and TRBJ1-2, with D uncertain. Trimming took off 3 bases at V and 8 bases at J, with 10 bases between the two ends. CDR1 SGHTA and CDR2 FQGNSA come from the germline V gene. This CDR3 spans 12 amino acids.

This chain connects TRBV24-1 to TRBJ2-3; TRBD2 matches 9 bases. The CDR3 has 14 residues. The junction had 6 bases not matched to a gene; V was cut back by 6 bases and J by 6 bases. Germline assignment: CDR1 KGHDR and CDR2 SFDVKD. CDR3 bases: TGTGCCACCAGTCTGACTAGCGGTCTCGATACGCAGTATTTT. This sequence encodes CATSLTSGLDTQYF.

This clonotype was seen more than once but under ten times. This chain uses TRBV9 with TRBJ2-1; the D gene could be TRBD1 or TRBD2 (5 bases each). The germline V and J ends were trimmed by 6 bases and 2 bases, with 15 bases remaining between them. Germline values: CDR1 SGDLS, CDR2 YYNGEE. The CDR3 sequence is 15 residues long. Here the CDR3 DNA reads TGTGCCAGCAACTCCGGGACCCAGACCTACAATGAGCAGTTCTTC. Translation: CASNSGTQTYNEQFF.

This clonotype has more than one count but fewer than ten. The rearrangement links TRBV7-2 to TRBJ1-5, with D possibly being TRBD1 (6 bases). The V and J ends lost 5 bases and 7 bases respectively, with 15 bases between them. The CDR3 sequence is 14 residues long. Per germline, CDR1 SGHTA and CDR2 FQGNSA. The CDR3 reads CASSRVPQGQPQHF. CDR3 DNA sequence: TGTGCCAGCAGCCGGGTTCCTCAGGGGCAGCCCCAGCATTTT.

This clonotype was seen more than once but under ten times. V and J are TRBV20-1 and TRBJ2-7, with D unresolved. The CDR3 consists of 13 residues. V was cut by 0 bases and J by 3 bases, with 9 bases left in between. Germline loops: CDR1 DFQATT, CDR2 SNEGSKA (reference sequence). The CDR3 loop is CSARERRNYEQYF. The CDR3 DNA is TGCAGTGCTAGAGAACGACGAAACTACGAGCAGTACTTC.

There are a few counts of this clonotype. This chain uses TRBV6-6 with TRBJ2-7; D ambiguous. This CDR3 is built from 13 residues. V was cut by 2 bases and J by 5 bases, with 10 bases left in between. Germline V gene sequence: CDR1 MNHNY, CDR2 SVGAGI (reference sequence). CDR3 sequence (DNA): TGTGCCAGCAGTTACCCCACCTCGGACGAGCAGTACTTC. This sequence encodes CASSYPTSDEQYF.

The DNA for the CDR3 is TGCAGCGTTGGAGGAGGACAGGGGGGCACTGAAGCTTTCTTT. Its translation is CSVGGGQGGTEAFF. The V and J genes are TRBV29-1 and TRBJ1-1, with 10 positions matching TRBD1. The V and J ends lost 4 bases and 4 bases, in that order; junction bases with no gene match: 6. From germline, CDR1 is SQVTM and CDR2 ANQGSEA. The CDR3 consists of 14 residues.

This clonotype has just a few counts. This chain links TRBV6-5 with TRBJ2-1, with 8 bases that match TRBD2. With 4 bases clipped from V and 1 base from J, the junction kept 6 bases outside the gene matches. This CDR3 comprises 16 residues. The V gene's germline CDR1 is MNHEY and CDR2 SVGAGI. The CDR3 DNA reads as TGTGCCAGCAGTTCGTTACTAGCGGAGTCCTACAATGAGCAGTTCTTC. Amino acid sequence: CASSSLLAESYNEQFF.

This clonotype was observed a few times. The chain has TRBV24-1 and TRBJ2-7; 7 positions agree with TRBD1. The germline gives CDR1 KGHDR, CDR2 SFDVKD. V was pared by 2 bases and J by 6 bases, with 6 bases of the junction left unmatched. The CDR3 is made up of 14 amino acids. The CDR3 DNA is TGTGCCACCAGTGATTCTGACAGGGCGGGCGAGCAGTACTTC. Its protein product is CATSDSDRAGEQYF.

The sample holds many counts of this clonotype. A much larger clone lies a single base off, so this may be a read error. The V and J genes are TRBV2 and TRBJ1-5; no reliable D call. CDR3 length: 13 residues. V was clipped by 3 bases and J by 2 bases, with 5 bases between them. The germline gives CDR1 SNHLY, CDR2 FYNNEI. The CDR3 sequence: CASSEGGNQPQHF. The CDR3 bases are TGTGCCAGCAGTGAGGGAGGCAATCAGCCCCAGCATTTT. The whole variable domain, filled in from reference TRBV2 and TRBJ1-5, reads EPEVTQTPSHQVTQMGQEVILRCVPISNHLYFYWYRQILGQKVEFLVSFYNNEISEKSEIFDDQFSVERPDGSNFTLKIRSTKLEDSAMYFCASSEGGNQPQHFGDGTRLSIL.

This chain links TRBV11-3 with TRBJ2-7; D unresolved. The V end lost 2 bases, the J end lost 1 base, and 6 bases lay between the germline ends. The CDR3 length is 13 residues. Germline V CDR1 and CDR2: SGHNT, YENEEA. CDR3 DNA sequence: TGTGCCAGCAGCTTAAACCCGTCCTACGAGCAGTACTTC. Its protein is CASSLNPSYEQYF.

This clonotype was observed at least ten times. The CDR3 coding sequence is TGTGCCAGCAGCCGGACAGGGGGCTATGGCTACACCTTC. It yields the protein CASSRTGGYGYTF. The V and J genes are TRBV5-6 and TRBJ1-2, with 10 bases lining up with TRBD1. CDR1 is SGHDT and CDR2 is YYEEEE in the germline V gene. The CDR3 covers 13 residues. After removal of 4 bases from V and 4 bases from J, the junction contained 1 base not matched to a gene.

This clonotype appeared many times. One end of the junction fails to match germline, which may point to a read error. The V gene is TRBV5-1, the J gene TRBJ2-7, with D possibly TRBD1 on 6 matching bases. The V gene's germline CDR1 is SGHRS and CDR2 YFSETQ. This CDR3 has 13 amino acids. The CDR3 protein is CASSLGQSYEQYF. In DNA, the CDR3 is TGTGCCAGCAGCCTAGGACAGTCCTACGAGCAGTACTTC. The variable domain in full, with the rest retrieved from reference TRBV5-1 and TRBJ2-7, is KAGVTQTPRYLIKTRGQQVTLSCSPISGHRSVSWYQQTPGQGLQFLFEYFSETQRNKGNFPGRFSGRQFSNSRSEMNVSTLELGDSALYLCASSLGQSYEQYFGPGTRLTVT.

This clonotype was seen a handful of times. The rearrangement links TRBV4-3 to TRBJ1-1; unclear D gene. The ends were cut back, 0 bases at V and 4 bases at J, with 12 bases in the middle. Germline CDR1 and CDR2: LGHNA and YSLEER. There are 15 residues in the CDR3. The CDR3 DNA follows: TGCGCCAGCAGCCAAGAAGGGTGGGTCGTCACTGAAGCTTTCTTT. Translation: CASSQEGWVVTEAFF.